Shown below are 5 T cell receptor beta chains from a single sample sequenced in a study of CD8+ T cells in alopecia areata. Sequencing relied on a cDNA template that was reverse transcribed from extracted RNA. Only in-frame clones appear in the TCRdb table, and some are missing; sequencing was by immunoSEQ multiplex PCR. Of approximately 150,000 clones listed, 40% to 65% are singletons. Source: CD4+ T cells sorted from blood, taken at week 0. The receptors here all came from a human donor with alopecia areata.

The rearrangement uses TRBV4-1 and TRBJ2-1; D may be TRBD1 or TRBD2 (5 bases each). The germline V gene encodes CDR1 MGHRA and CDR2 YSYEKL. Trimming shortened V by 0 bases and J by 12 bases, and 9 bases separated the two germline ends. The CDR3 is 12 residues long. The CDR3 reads CASSQEGTTQFF. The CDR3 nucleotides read TGCGCCAGCAGCCAAGAAGGGACGACGCAGTTCTTC.

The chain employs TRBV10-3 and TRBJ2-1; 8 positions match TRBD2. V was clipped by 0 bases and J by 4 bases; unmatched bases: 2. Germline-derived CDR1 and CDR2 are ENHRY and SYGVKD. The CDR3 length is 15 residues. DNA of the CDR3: TGTGCCATCAGTGAGTCGACGGGAGGGTACAATGAGCAGTTCTTC. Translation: CAISESTGGYNEQFF.

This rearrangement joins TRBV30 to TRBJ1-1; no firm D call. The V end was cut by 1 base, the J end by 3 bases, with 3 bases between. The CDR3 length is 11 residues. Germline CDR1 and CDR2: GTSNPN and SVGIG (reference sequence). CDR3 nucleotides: TGTGCCTGGAGTGAGGACACTGAAGCTTTCTTT. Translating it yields CAWSEDTEAFF.

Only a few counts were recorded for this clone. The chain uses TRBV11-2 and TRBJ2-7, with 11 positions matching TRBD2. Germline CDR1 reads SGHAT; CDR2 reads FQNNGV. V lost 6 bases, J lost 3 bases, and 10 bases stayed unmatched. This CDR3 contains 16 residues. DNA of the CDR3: TGTGCCAGCAGTCTGACCACTAGCGGGGGTTACTACGAGCAGTACTTC. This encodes CASSLTTSGGYYEQYF. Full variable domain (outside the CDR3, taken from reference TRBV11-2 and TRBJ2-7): EAGVAQSPRYKIIEKRQSVAFWCNPISGHATLYWYQQILGQGPKLLIQFQNNGVVDDSQLPKDRFSAERLKGVDSTLKIQPAKLEDSAVYLCASSLTTSGGYYEQYFGPGTRLTVT.

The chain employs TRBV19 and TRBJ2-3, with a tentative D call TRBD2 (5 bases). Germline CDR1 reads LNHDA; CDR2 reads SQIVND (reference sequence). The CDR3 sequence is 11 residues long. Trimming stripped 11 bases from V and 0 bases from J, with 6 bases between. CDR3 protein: CASGSTDTQYF. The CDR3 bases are TGTGCCTCGGGGAGCACAGATACGCAGTATTTT.